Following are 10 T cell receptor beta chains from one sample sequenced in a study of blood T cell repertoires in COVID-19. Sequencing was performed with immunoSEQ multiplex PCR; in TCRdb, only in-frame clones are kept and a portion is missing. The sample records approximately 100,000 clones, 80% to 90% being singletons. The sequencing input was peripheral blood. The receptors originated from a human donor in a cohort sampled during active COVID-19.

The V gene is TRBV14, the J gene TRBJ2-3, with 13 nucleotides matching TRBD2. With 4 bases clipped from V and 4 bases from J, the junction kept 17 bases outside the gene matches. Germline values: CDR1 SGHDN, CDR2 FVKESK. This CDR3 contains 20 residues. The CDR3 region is CASSRNSPGLAGRVSDTQYF. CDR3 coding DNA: TGTGCCAGCAGCCGCAACTCCCCGGGACTAGCGGGGCGGGTTTCAGATACGCAGTATTTT.

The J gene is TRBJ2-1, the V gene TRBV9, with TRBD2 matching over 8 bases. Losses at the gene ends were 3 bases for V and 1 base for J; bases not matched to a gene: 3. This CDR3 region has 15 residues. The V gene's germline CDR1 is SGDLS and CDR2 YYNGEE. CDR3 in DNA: TGTGCCAGCAGCGAGGCGGGGGGTTCCTACAATGAGCAGTTCTTC. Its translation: CASSEAGGSYNEQFF. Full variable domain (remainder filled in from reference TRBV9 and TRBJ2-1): DSGVTQTPKHLITATGQRVTLRCSPRSGDLSVYWYQQSLDQGLQFLIQYYNGEERAKGNILERFSAQQFPDLHSELNLSSLELGDSALYFCASSEAGGSYNEQFFGPGTRLTVL.

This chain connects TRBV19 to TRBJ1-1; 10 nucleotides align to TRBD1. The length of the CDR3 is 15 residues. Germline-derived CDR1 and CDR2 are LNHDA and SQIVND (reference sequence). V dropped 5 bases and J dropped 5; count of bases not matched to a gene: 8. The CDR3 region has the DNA TGTGCCAGTAGTTTCCGGGACAGGGGTTCTACTGAAGCTTTCTTT. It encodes CASSFRDRGSTEAFF.

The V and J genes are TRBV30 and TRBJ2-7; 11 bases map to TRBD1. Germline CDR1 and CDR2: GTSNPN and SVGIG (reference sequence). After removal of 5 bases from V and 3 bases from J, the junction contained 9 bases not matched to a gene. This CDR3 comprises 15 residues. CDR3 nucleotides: TGTGCCTGGGGAAAAGCCGGGACAGGGGGCTACGAGCAGTACTTC. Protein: CAWGKAGTGGYEQYF.

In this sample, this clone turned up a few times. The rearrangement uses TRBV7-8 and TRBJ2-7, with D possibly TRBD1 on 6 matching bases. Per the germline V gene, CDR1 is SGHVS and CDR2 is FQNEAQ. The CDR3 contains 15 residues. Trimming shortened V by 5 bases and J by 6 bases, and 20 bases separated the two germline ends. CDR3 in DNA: TGTGCCAGCAGCACATTTTCAGGGGAAGGTTCCGAGCAGTACTTC. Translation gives CASSTFSGEGSEQYF. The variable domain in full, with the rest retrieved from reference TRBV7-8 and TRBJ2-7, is GAGVSQSPRYKVAKRGQDVALRCDPISGHVSLFWYQQALGQGPEFLTYFQNEAQLDKSGLPSDRFFAERPEGSVSTLKIQRTQQEDSAVYLCASSTFSGEGSEQYFGPGTRLTVT.

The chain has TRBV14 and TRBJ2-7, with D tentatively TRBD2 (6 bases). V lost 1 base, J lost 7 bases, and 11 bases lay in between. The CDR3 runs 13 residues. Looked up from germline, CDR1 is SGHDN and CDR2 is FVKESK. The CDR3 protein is CASSQVFAGEQYF. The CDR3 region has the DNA TGTGCCAGCAGCCAAGTTTTTGCGGGGGAGCAGTACTTC.

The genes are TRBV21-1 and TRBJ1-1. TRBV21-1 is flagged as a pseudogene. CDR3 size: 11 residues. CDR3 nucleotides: TGTGTTCCCAGGGAGGAGGGTGAAGCTTTCTTT. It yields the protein CVPREEGEAFF.

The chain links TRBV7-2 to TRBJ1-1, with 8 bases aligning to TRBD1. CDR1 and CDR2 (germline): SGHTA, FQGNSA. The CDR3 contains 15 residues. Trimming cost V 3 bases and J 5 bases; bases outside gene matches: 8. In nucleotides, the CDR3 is TGTGCCAGCAGCTTTTGGAGGACAGGGAAGACTGAAGCTTTCTTT. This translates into CASSFWRTGKTEAFF.

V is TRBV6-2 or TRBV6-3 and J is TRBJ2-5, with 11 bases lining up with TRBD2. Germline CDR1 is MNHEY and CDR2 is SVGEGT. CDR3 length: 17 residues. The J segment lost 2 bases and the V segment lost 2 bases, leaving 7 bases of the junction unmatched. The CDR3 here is CASSYLSGRAIQETQYF. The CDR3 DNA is TGTGCCAGCAGTTACCTTAGCGGGAGGGCCATTCAAGAGACCCAGTACTTC.

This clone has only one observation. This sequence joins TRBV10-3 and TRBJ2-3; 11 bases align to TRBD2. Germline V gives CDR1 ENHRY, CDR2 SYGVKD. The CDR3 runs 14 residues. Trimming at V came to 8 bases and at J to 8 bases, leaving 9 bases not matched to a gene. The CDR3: CAIGDSGGARTQYF. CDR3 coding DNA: TGTGCCATCGGGGATAGCGGGGGGGCTCGTACGCAGTATTTT.